A single sample gave rise to the 13 T cell receptor beta chains below, sequenced in a study of blood T cell repertoires in COVID-19. Method: immunoSEQ multiplex PCR; TCRdb's copy keeps in-frame clones and lacks some. The table includes approximately 45,000 clones, around 86% detected once. Sequencing was carried out using peripheral blood. The receptor set was obtained from a man aged 35-49 years with active COVID-19.

The rearrangement joins TRBV4-2 to TRBJ1-1; D not certain. The CDR3 totals 14 residues. Trimming removed 0 bases from V and 1 base from J, with 6 bases in between. Germline-derived CDR1 and CDR2 are LGHNA and YNFKEQ. The CDR3 region is CASSQDPGNTEAFF. CDR3 nucleotide sequence: TGTGCCAGCAGCCAAGATCCCGGGAACACTGAAGCTTTCTTT.

This chain connects TRBV12-3 or TRBV12-4 to TRBJ2-7; weak D call: TRBD2 (5 bases). CDR3 length equals 13 residues. With 5 bases removed from V and 3 bases from J, the gap between germline ends came to 11 bases. CDR3 loop: CASSLRRDYEQYF. The CDR3 bases are TGTGCCAGCAGTCTCCGACGGGACTACGAGCAGTACTTC.

The J gene is TRBJ2-1, the V gene TRBV6-4; the match to TRBD1 covers 11 bases. The length of the CDR3 is 15 residues. J lost 8 bases, V lost 4 bases, and 7 bases had no gene match. Per the germline V gene, CDR1 is MRHNA and CDR2 is SNTAGT. In DNA form, the CDR3 reads TGTGCCAGCAGTGCCGGGACAGGGGGTTCTCATGAGCAGTTCTTC. It yields the protein CASSAGTGGSHEQFF.

This sequence joins TRBV5-1 and TRBJ1-1, with D perhaps TRBD1 (6 bases). V was trimmed by 4 bases and J by 2 bases, leaving 15 bases between them. The CDR3 loop spans 15 amino acids. Germline V lookup: CDR1 SGHRS, CDR2 YFSETQ. As DNA, the CDR3 is TGCGCCAGCAGCGGGGGAAGAGGGGGAAACACTGAAGCTTTCTTT. Translation gives CASSGGRGGNTEAFF.

This chain links TRBV5-1 with TRBJ1-3; possible D gene TRBD1, 5 bases. Trimming shortened V by 0 bases and J by 0 bases, and 13 bases separated the two germline ends. This CDR3 is 17 amino acids long. The germline V gene has CDR1 SGHRS and CDR2 YFSETQ. The CDR3 region has the DNA TGCGCCAGCAGCTTGGAAGGGACTTTCTTCTCTGGAAACACCATATATTTT. This gives the protein CASSLEGTFFSGNTIYF.

This chain uses TRBV7-8 with TRBJ2-1; 7 bases are a match to TRBD2. Germline V CDR1 and CDR2: SGHVS, FQNEAQ. The CDR3 extends over 16 amino acids. The V gene end was trimmed by 1 base and the J gene end by 4 bases; junction bases not matched to a gene: 7. The chain's CDR3 is CASSLGAGVVYNEQFF. CDR3 DNA: TGTGCCAGCAGCTTAGGGGCGGGAGTGGTTTACAATGAGCAGTTCTTC.

This chain uses TRBV4-1 with TRBJ1-2, with a possible D match to TRBD1 (5 bases). CDR3 length equals 14 residues. In germline, CDR1 is MGHRA, CDR2 YSYEKL. With 4 bases removed from V and 0 bases from J, the gap between germline ends came to 9 bases. CDR3 sequence: CASSPDSSNYGYTF. CDR3 sequence (DNA): TGCGCCAGCAGCCCTGACAGTTCTAACTATGGCTACACCTTC.

This clone has only a few counts. The chain couples TRBV28 to TRBJ2-3; 7 bases align to TRBD1. J lost 5 bases, V lost 3 bases, and 2 bases had no gene match. This CDR3 comprises 13 residues. Germline CDR1 and CDR2: MDHEN and SYDVKM. DNA of the CDR3: TGTGCCAGCAGTTTTCAGGGGGAAGATACGCAGTATTTT. Residues: CASSFQGEDTQYF.

The chain combines TRBV5-1 with TRBJ2-7; 11 nucleotides agree with TRBD1. CDR1 SGHRS and CDR2 YFSETQ come from the germline V gene. The CDR3 is 14 residues long. V dropped 4 bases and J dropped 3; count of bases not matched to a gene: 3. In DNA, the CDR3 is TGCGCCAGCAGCGGACAGGGGGCTAACTACGAGCAGTACTTC. Translated, it gives CASSGQGANYEQYF.

The chain links TRBV27 to TRBJ2-5; perhaps TRBD2 as D (6 bases). The CDR3 is 16 residues long. V lost 4 bases and J 3 bases, leaving 18 bases between the germline ends. Germline CDR1 reads MNHEY; CDR2 reads SMNVEV (reference sequence). The CDR3 nucleotides are TGTGCCAGCAGTTCCCCAAGGAGCGGAGGGAAAGAGACCCAGTACTTC. Translated: CASSSPRSGGKETQYF.

This clone was counted a few times. The chain combines TRBV10-2 with TRBJ1-5, with D tentatively TRBD1 (6 bases). CDR3 length: 15 amino acids. CDR1 is WSHSY and CDR2 is SAAADI in the germline V gene. V was pared by 0 bases and J by 5 bases, with 11 bases between. In nucleotides, the CDR3 is TGCGCCAGCAGTGAGTCACAGGGAGAGGATCAGCCCCAGCATTTT. It is translated as CASSESQGEDQPQHF.

The chain links TRBV27 to TRBJ2-5, with D perhaps TRBD2 (5 bases). Germline CDR1 MNHEY, CDR2 SMNVEV (reference sequence). The CDR3 length is 13 residues. V was shortened by 3 bases and J by 3 bases, with 8 bases between the two germline ends. CDR3: CASSFIGEETQYF. The CDR3 region has the DNA TGTGCCAGCAGTTTCATCGGGGAAGAGACCCAGTACTTC.

The rearrangement uses TRBV11-1 and TRBJ2-7, with 8 bases matching TRBD2. Per the germline V gene, CDR1 is SGHAT and CDR2 is FQDESV (reference sequence). The junction had 8 bases not matched to a gene; V was cut back by 3 bases and J by 4 bases. The CDR3 runs 15 residues. The CDR3 loop reads CASSLRSGRPYEQYF. The CDR3 DNA is TGTGCCAGCAGCTTGAGGAGCGGGAGACCGTACGAGCAGTACTTC. Complete variable domain (other parts from reference TRBV11-1 and TRBJ2-7): EAEVAQSPRYKITEKSQAVAFWCDPISGHATLYWYRQILGQGPELLVQFQDESVVDDSQLPKDRFSAERLKGVDSTLKIQPAELGDSAMYLCASSLRSGRPYEQYFGPGTRLTVT.